The 29 T cell receptor beta chains below were found in one sample sequenced in a study of blood T cell repertoires in COVID-19. Libraries were prepared by immunoSEQ multiplex PCR; TCRdb keeps only in-frame clonotypes and omits some of them. This table holds about 68,000 clones, 87% found once. The sequenced material came from peripheral blood. Source of these receptors: a woman aged 45-60 years with COVID-19, enrolled during active disease.

The CDR3 coding sequence is TGTGCCAGCAGCTTAGACTCCCGAATGGCCCAGTACTTC. The encoded protein is CASSLDSRMAQYF. The chain is built from TRBV5-4 and TRBJ2-5; no reliable D call. From germline, CDR1 is SGHNT and CDR2 YYREEE (reference sequence). The V end was cut by 2 bases, the J end by 9 bases, with 14 bases between. The CDR3 contains 13 residues.

The chain uses TRBV19 and TRBJ1-2; 9 positions agree with TRBD1. Trimming at V came to 2 bases and at J to 6 bases, leaving 7 bases not matched to a gene. Germline CDR1 and CDR2: LNHDA and SQIVND (reference sequence). The CDR3 loop spans 15 amino acids. In nucleotides, the CDR3 is TGTGCCAGTAGTATAAGGGACAGGGTACTGGATGGCTACACCTTC. Protein: CASSIRDRVLDGYTF.

This chain connects TRBV6-1 to TRBJ2-7, with D perhaps TRBD1 (6 bases). The ends were cut back, 1 base at V and 0 bases at J, with 10 bases in the middle. This CDR3 has 15 amino acids. The germline gives CDR1 MNHNS, CDR2 SASEGT. The CDR3 DNA follows: TGTGCCAGCAGTGAAGGGTTGGGACACTCCTACGAGCAGTACTTC. It yields the protein CASSEGLGHSYEQYF.

The chain uses TRBV5-1 and TRBJ2-2; TRBD2 agrees at 8 bases. Germline-derived CDR1 and CDR2 are SGHRS and YFSETQ. The CDR3 runs 15 residues. V lost 1 base, J lost 5 bases, and 4 bases stayed unmatched. The CDR3 sequence: CASSLISGITGELFF. CDR3 nucleotide sequence: TGCGCCAGCAGCTTGATTAGCGGGATAACCGGGGAGCTGTTTTTT.

This clone was seen only a few times. This sequence joins TRBV6-2 or TRBV6-3 and TRBJ1-6; D call uncertain. V was cut by 3 bases and J by 10 bases, with 16 bases left in between. The length of the CDR3 is 15 residues. Per germline, CDR1 MNHEY and CDR2 SVGEGT. The CDR3 here is CASSYLGSRSSPLHF. As DNA, the CDR3 is TGTGCCAGCAGTTATCTGGGCAGCCGCTCATCACCCCTCCACTTT.

This chain uses TRBV28 with TRBJ2-7, with TRBD2 as a possible D gene (5 bases). Germline CDR1 reads MDHEN; CDR2 reads SYDVKM. There are 13 residues in the CDR3. Trimming pared 3 bases from V and 6 bases from J, leaving 12 bases between. The CDR3 nucleotides are TGTGCCAGCAGTTTGTCTAGCCCCAGCGAGCAGTACTTC. This translates into CASSLSSPSEQYF.

The chain joins TRBV18 to TRBJ2-3, with a tentative D call TRBD2 (5 bases). The CDR3 consists of 15 residues. From germline, CDR1 is KGHSH and CDR2 LQKENI. V was trimmed by 6 bases and J by 0 bases, leaving 13 bases between them. This CDR3 is CASSLMWESTDTQYF. Written as DNA, the CDR3 is TGTGCCAGCTCCCTGATGTGGGAGAGCACAGATACGCAGTATTTT.

This chain connects TRBV27 to TRBJ2-1, with 14 nucleotides matching TRBD2. V was clipped by 4 bases and J by 4 bases; unmatched bases: 6. From germline, CDR1 is MNHEY and CDR2 SMNVEV (reference sequence). The CDR3 has 17 residues. CDR3 loop: CASSSRTSGRTYNEQFF. As DNA, the CDR3 is TGTGCCAGCAGTTCCAGGACTAGCGGGAGGACGTACAATGAGCAGTTCTTC.

The chain is built from TRBV10-3 and TRBJ1-2; D not resolved. Germline V CDR1 and CDR2: ENHRY, SYGVKD. CDR3 length: 12 amino acids. Trimming stripped 7 bases from V and 6 bases from J, with 12 bases between. CDR3 region: CAIKRTRDGYTF. The CDR3 DNA reads as TGTGCCATCAAACGGACTCGAGATGGCTACACCTTC.

The rearrangement uses TRBV5-1 and TRBJ2-7, with D perhaps TRBD2 (6 bases). Germline loops: CDR1 SGHRS, CDR2 YFSETQ. This CDR3 is built from 15 residues. V was trimmed by 0 bases and J by 7 bases, leaving 17 bases between them. The CDR3 region has the DNA TGCGCCAGCAGCTTGGTGGCGGCGGGGCTGAGGGAGCAGTACTTC. Encoded protein: CASSLVAAGLREQYF.

This clone has more than one count but fewer than ten. The chain is built from TRBV24-1 and TRBJ2-2; D is unresolved. In germline, CDR1 is KGHDR, CDR2 SFDVKD. The V and J ends lost 5 bases and 1 base respectively, with 7 bases between them. There are 14 residues in the CDR3. CDR3 region: CATSGGRNTGELFF. CDR3 in DNA: TGTGCCACCAGTGGAGGTCGGAACACCGGGGAGCTGTTTTTT.

The chain has TRBV28 and TRBJ2-7, with TRBD2 matching 9 bases. The germline gives CDR1 MDHEN, CDR2 SYDVKM. This CDR3 has 16 amino acids. V dropped 1 base and J dropped 3; count of bases not matched to a gene: 7. CDR3: CASSLSVAGVNYEQYF. Written as DNA, the CDR3 is TGTGCCAGCAGTTTATCGGTAGCGGGAGTCAACTACGAGCAGTACTTC.

The chain is built from TRBV4-2 and TRBJ2-1, with 7 bases aligning to TRBD2. Trimming at V came to 0 bases and at J to 5 bases, leaving 10 bases not matched to a gene. Germline values: CDR1 LGHNA, CDR2 YNFKEQ. This CDR3 is 17 amino acids long. Here the CDR3 DNA reads TGTGCCAGCAGCCAAGAATCGGGCGGGAGCAAAAACAATGAGCAGTTCTTC. Protein sequence: CASSQESGGSKNNEQFF.

The V call is TRBV2, the J call TRBJ1-4; D is perhaps TRBD1 (5 bases). The CDR3 runs 16 residues. The germline gives CDR1 SNHLY, CDR2 FYNNEI. Deletions cut 2 bases from V and 7 bases from J, with 17 bases between. The CDR3 region is CASSERVAGSGEKLFF. In DNA, the CDR3 is TGTGCCAGCAGTGAAAGGGTGGCAGGGTCGGGTGAAAAACTGTTTTTT.

This chain uses TRBV6-5 with TRBJ2-7; TRBD1 aligns across 8 bases. The CDR3 has 13 residues. Trimming took 10 bases from V and 3 from J; bases not matched to a gene: 8. CDR1 is MNHEY, CDR2 SVGAGI, per germline. The CDR3 region is CATQDRAFYEQYF. The CDR3 coding sequence is TGTGCCACGCAGGACAGGGCGTTCTACGAGCAGTACTTC.

The chain carries TRBV5-3 and TRBJ2-1; D may be TRBD2 (6 bases). TRBV5-3 is placed among ORFs of uncertain function. The CDR3 runs 13 residues. V was pared by 4 bases and J by 12 bases, with 17 bases between. The CDR3 region is CARSHMGGGRQFF. In DNA form, the CDR3 reads TGTGCCAGAAGCCACATGGGTGGAGGGCGGCAGTTCTTC.

V and J are TRBV11-2 and TRBJ2-5; TRBD2 matches at 10 bases. The V gene's germline CDR1 is SGHAT and CDR2 FQNNGV. The CDR3 is made up of 16 amino acids. The ends lost 1 base at V and 6 bases at J; junction bases unmatched: 8. The CDR3 DNA is TGTGCCAGCAGCTTAGTCAAGCGGGAGGGCCCGAAGACCCAGTACTTC. It encodes CASSLVKREGPKTQYF.

This clone was counted between two and nine times. V usage is TRBV25-1 and J usage is TRBJ2-7; D call uncertain. Germline CDR1 MGHDK, CDR2 SYGVNS. This CDR3 contains 12 residues. Trimming took off 3 bases at V and 0 bases at J, with 3 bases between the two ends. For the CDR3, the DNA is TGTGCCAGCAGTGATCTCTCCTACGAGCAGTACTTC. Protein product: CASSDLSYEQYF.

V and J are TRBV6-1 and TRBJ2-7, with TRBD1 identical over 7 bases. The V gene's germline CDR1 is MNHNS and CDR2 SASEGT. The CDR3 totals 15 residues. Trimming took 3 bases from V and 5 from J; bases not matched to a gene: 10. The CDR3 bases are TGTGCCAGCAGTGATAACAGGGGCTCTAAGGACGAGCAGTACTTC. This encodes CASSDNRGSKDEQYF.

The J gene is TRBJ2-3, the V gene TRBV19; 7 bases align to TRBD2. Losses at the gene ends were 8 bases for V and 2 bases for J; bases not matched to a gene: 10. This CDR3 has 15 amino acids. Germline CDR1 reads LNHDA; CDR2 reads SQIVND (reference sequence). The CDR3 protein is CASGASGRTTDTQYF. The CDR3 DNA sequence: TGTGCCAGTGGGGCTAGCGGACGGACCACAGATACGCAGTATTTT. The full variable domain, rest sourced from reference TRBV19 and TRBJ2-3, is DGGITQSPKYLFRKEGQNVTLSCEQNLNHDAMYWYRQDPGQGLRLIYYSQIVNDFQKGDIAEGYSVSREKKESFPLTVTSAQKNPTAFYLCASGASGRTTDTQYFGPGTRLTVL.

The gene calls are TRBV5-1 and TRBJ1-6; D is perhaps TRBD1 (5 bases). Between the trimmed V and J ends, which lost 2 bases and 5 bases, there was a span of 23 bases. The CDR3 covers 19 residues. Germline CDR1 SGHRS, CDR2 YFSETQ. Written as DNA, the CDR3 is TGCGCCAGCAGCTTTGGCCCTCCCTCGACAGAAAATAATAATTCACCCCTCCACTTT. Its translation: CASSFGPPSTENNNSPLHF. Together with reference TRBV5-1 and TRBJ1-6, the CDR3 gives the full variable domain: KAGVTQTPRYLIKTRGQQVTLSCSPISGHRSVSWYQQTPGQGLQFLFEYFSETQRNKGNFPGRFSGRQFSNSRSEMNVSTLELGDSALYLCASSFGPPSTENNNSPLHFGNGTRLTVT.

V is TRBV19 and J is TRBJ1-2; D remains ambiguous. The CDR3 spans 15 residues. V lost 0 bases, J lost 1 base, and 9 bases lay in between. Germline CDR1 reads LNHDA; CDR2 reads SQIVND (reference sequence). CDR3 loop: CASSIDLRHNYGYTF. In nucleotides, the CDR3 is TGTGCCAGTAGTATAGATCTGCGGCATAACTATGGCTACACCTTC. The full variable domain, with the rest looked up from reference TRBV19 and TRBJ1-2, is DGGITQSPKYLFRKEGQNVTLSCEQNLNHDAMYWYRQDPGQGLRLIYYSQIVNDFQKGDIAEGYSVSREKKESFPLTVTSAQKNPTAFYLCASSIDLRHNYGYTFGSGTRLTVV.

This chain joins TRBV11-2 and TRBJ2-7; TRBD1 matches 11 bases. V shed 5 bases and J 5 bases; nucleotides not matched to a gene: 5. Germline V gene lookup returns CDR1 SGHAT and CDR2 FQNNGV. This CDR3 comprises 14 residues. In DNA form, the CDR3 reads TGTGCCAGCAGCCCGTGGACAGGGGGCGACGAGCAGTACTTC. It is translated as CASSPWTGGDEQYF.

The rearrangement joins TRBV3-1 (or the pseudogene TRBV3-2) to TRBJ2-7; the match to TRBD2 covers 15 bases. This CDR3 region has 16 residues. Germline CDR1 LGHDT, CDR2 YNNKEL (reference sequence). V dropped 4 bases and J dropped 2; count of bases not matched to a gene: 3. The CDR3, as DNA: TGTGCCAGCAGCCTGGGGACTAGCGGGGGGACCTACGAGCAGTACTTC. This sequence encodes CASSLGTSGGTYEQYF.

The chain joins TRBV5-5 to TRBJ2-1, with 7 nucleotides matching TRBD2. Germline V CDR1 and CDR2: SGHKS, YYEKEE (reference sequence). The CDR3 has 15 residues. The V segment lost 2 bases and the J segment 3 bases; nucleotides outside the gene matches: 5. The CDR3 region is CASSLRLADYNEQFF. The CDR3 bases are TGTGCCAGCAGCTTAAGGCTAGCGGACTACAATGAGCAGTTCTTC.

The V call is TRBV6-6, the J call TRBJ2-7; tentatively, D is TRBD2 (6 bases). The V end lost 6 bases, the J end lost 5 bases, and 14 bases lay between the germline ends. CDR3 size: 13 residues. Per germline, CDR1 MNHNY and CDR2 SVGAGI (reference sequence). The CDR3, as DNA: TGTGCCAGCAGCCCGGCGGGGTCCCACGAGCAGTACTTC. Amino acid sequence: CASSPAGSHEQYF.

This sequence joins TRBV28 and TRBJ1-6, with 9 bases fitting TRBD1. V gave up 2 bases and J gave up 7 bases; unmatched junction bases: 3. Germline values: CDR1 MDHEN, CDR2 SYDVKM. This CDR3 is 15 amino acids long. The CDR3, as DNA: TGTGCCAGCAGTTTAATCGGACAGGGGAATTCACCCCTCCACTTT. This encodes CASSLIGQGNSPLHF. Filled out from reference TRBV28 and TRBJ1-6, the complete variable domain reads DVKVTQSSRYLVKRTGEKVFLECVQDMDHENMFWYRQDPGLGLRLIYFSYDVKMKEKGDIPEGYSVSREKKERFSLILESASTNQTSMYLCASSLIGQGNSPLHFGNGTRLTVT.

This clone is a singleton in its sample. J is TRBJ2-1 and V is TRBV10-3; 9 bases are shared with TRBD2. CDR3 length: 13 amino acids. V dropped 4 bases and J dropped 16; count of bases not matched to a gene: 11. The V gene's germline CDR1 is ENHRY and CDR2 SYGVKD. The CDR3 DNA reads TGTGCCATCAGTGCGGGGCTAGCGGGAAGGAGATTCTTC. It translates to CAISAGLAGRRFF.

The table lists this clone with a few counts. The rearrangement joins TRBV11-2 to TRBJ1-2, with D uncertain. Trimming stripped 5 bases from V and 5 bases from J, with 12 bases between. Germline CDR1 is SGHAT and CDR2 is FQNNGV. The CDR3 covers 13 residues. The CDR3: CASSPSGAYGYTF. The CDR3 coding sequence is TGTGCCAGCAGCCCCTCGGGTGCTTATGGCTACACCTTC. The variable domain in full, completed from reference TRBV11-2 and TRBJ1-2, reads EAGVAQSPRYKIIEKRQSVAFWCNPISGHATLYWYQQILGQGPKLLIQFQNNGVVDDSQLPKDRFSAERLKGVDSTLKIQPAKLEDSAVYLCASSPSGAYGYTFGSGTRLTVV.